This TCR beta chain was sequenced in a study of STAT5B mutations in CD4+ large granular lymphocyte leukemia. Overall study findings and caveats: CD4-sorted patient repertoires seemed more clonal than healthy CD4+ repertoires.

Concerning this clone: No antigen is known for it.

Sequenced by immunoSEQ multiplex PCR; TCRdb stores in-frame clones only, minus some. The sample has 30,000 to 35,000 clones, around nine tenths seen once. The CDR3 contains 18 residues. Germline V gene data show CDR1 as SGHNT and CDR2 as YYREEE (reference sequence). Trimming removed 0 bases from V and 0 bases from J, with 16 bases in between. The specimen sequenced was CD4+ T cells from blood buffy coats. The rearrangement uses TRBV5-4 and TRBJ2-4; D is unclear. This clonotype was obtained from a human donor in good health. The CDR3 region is CASSLGQANTLAKNIQYF. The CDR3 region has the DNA TGTGCCAGCAGCTTGGGGCAGGCTAATACCTTAGCCAAAAACATTCAGTACTTC.